This is a list of T cell receptor beta chains from one sample in a study of blood T cell repertoires in COVID-19. The repertoire was sequenced with immunoSEQ multiplex PCR; TCRdb's copy has only in-frame clones and lacks some. The sample includes some 460,000 clones, roughly 90% of them seen just once. The specimen was PBMCs or T cells enriched from blood (not recorded which). Receptor source: a woman between 18 and 30 years old who had recovered from COVID-19. The CDR3 runs from the conserved cysteine through the conserved F or W. A D gene is named only where the DNA matches it firmly. For some rows the clone size is stated as once, few or many, or as a class when expanded; others skip it.

j_call | v_call | clone_size | d_call | cdr3_nt | cdr3_aa
TRBJ1-4 | TRBV2 | . | . | TGTGCCAGCAGTGAGGTCAGGGAAGAAAAACTGTTTTTT | CASSEVREEKLFF
TRBJ2-4 | TRBV4-1 | . | TRBD2 | TGCGCCAGCAGCCCTGGACTAGCGGGGGTTCTAGCCAAAAACATTCAGTACTTC | CASSPGLAGVLAKNIQYF
TRBJ1-2 | TRBV19 | . | TRBD1 | TGTGCCAGTAGTCATATGTCCGGGACAGACTATGGCTACACCTTC | CASSHMSGTDYGYTF
TRBJ1-3 | TRBV5-1 | . | . | TGCGCCAGCAGCTTGCAGGGTCTGTCGGGAAACACCATATATTTT | CASSLQGLSGNTIYF
TRBJ2-1 | TRBV4-2 | few | TRBD2 | TGTGCCAGCAGCCAAGAACTAGCGGGGGCCGGGAGGGGTTTAGACAATGAGCAGTTCTTC | CASSQELAGAGRGLDNEQFF
TRBJ2-5 | TRBV5-4 | . | TRBD2 | TGTGCCAGCAGTTCTGCGGGGGGCCGGTACCAAGAGACCCAGTACTTC | CASSSAGGRYQETQYF
TRBJ2-1 | TRBV4-2 | few | . | TGTGCCAGCAGCCAAGCACCCGACGGGGTTTACAATGAGCAGTTCTTC | CASSQAPDGVYNEQFF
TRBJ1-2 | TRBV10-3 | . | TRBD1 | TGTGCCATCAGTGGGACAGGGAATGGCTACACCTTC | CAISGTGNGYTF
TRBJ1-1 | TRBV7-9 | . | TRBD1 | TGTGCCAGCAGCTTAGAGGGGGCGCCCACTGAAGCTTTCTTT | CASSLEGAPTEAFF
TRBJ2-1 | TRBV18 | . | TRBD2 | TGTGCCAGCTCACCACCGGGGGGGATCTACAATGAGCAGTTCTTC | CASSPPGGIYNEQFF
TRBJ1-2 | TRBV2 | . | . | TGTGCCAGCAGACGGACAGTCCTTGGGTATGGCTACACCTTC | CASRRTVLGYGYTF
TRBJ2-7 | TRBV15 | . | TRBD1 | TGTGCCACCAGCAGAGGTGACAGGGATTTCAACGAGCAGTACTTC | CATSRGDRDFNEQYF
TRBJ2-5 | TRBV7-7 | . | . | TGTGCCAGCAGCTTATCCCTCGGCCAGGGTGACGAGACCCAGTACTTC | CASSLSLGQGDETQYF